This T cell receptor (beta chain) was identified in a study of beta chain features in type 1 diabetes. For the study at large: Similarity in age, gender and cell yields was seen between patients and healthy donors.

In this sample, this clone turned up a few times. Its antigen is not known. The whole isolated RNA underwent reverse transcription, so sequencing captured expressed TCRB transcripts. TCRdb's table, derived via immunoSEQ multiplex PCR, lists solely in-frame clones and lacks some. The table has 400,000 to 500,000 clones, approximately 14% seen once. Broader study findings: At VDJ recombination sites, type 1 diabetes patients had fewer insertions and more deleted nucleotides.

Germline V gene lookup returns CDR1 SGHDT and CDR2 YYEEEE. Trimming stripped 0 bases from V and 10 bases from J, with 17 bases between. The CDR3 runs 15 residues. This chain uses TRBV5-6 with TRBJ2-1; weak D call: TRBD2 (5 bases). This receptor was obtained from a man aged 30-40 years in good health. The sample comprised naive CD4+ T cells from blood. The CDR3 bases are TGTGCCAGCAGCTTGGGTAGCTGGGCGGGCAGGGAGCAGTTCTTC. It encodes CASSLGSWAGREQFF. The full variable domain, in which reference TRBV5-6 and TRBJ2-1 provide the parts outside the CDR3, is DAGVTQSPTHLIKTRGQQVTLRCSPKSGHDTVSWYQQALGQGPQFIFQYYEEEERQRGNFPDRFSGHQFPNYSSELNVNALLLGDSALYLCASSLGSWAGREQFFGPGTRLTVL.